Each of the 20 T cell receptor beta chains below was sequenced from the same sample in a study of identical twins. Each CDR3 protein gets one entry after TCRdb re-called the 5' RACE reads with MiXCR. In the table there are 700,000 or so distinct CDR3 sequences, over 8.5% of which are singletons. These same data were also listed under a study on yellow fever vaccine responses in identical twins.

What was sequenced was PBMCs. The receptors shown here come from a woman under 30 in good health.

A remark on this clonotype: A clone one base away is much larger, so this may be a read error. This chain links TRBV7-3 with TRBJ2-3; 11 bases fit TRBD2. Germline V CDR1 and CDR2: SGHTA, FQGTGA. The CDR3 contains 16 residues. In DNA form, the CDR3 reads TGTGCCAGCAGCTTAACGTTAGCGGGGGGGACAGATACGCAGAATTTT. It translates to CASSLTLAGGTDTQNF.

The CDR3 protein is CASSFSGGTSKTQYF. The CDR3 DNA is TGTGCCAGCAGCTTTAGCGGGGGGACCTCGAAGACCCAGTACTTC. The V call is TRBV7-3, the J call TRBJ2-5; 10 bases match TRBD2. Germline V lookup: CDR1 SGHTA, CDR2 FQGTGA. CDR3 length: 15 residues. Unmatched junction bases numbered 7, after V lost 3 bases and J lost 6 bases. Full variable domain (remainder filled in from reference TRBV7-3 and TRBJ2-5): GAGVSQTPSNKVTEKGKYVELRCDPISGHTALYWYRQSLGQGPEFLIYFQGTGAADDSGLPNDRFFAVRPEGSVSTLKIQRTERGDSAVYLCASSFSGGTSKTQYFGPGTRLLVL.

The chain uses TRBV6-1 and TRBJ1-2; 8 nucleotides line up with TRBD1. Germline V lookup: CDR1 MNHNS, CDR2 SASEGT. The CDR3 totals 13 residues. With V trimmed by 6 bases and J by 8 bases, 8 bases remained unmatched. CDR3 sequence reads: CASRRRTGFGYTF. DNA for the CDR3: TGTGCCAGCAGACGGCGGACAGGGTTCGGCTACACCTTC.

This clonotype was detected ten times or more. CDR3 sequence reads: CATSRDPGAPNEQFF. In DNA, the CDR3 is TGTGCCACCAGCAGAGATCCGGGAGCGCCTAATGAGCAGTTCTTC. The gene calls are TRBV15 and TRBJ2-1; D perhaps matches TRBD2 (6 bases). The CDR3 totals 15 residues. Germline CDR1 LNHNV, CDR2 YYDKDF (reference sequence). Trimming pared 0 bases from V and 7 bases from J, leaving 13 bases between.

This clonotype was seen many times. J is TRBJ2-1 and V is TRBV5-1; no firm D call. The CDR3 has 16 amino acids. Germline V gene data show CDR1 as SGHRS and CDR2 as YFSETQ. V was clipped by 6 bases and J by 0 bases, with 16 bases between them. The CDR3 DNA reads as TGCGCCAGCACGAAAGGATCTACGAGCTCCTACAATGAGCAGTTCTTC. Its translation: CASTKGSTSSYNEQFF.

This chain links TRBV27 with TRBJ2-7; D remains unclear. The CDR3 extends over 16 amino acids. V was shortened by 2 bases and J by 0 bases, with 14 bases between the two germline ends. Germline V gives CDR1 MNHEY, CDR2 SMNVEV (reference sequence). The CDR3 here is CASSLTARMGSYEQYF. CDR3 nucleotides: TGTGCCAGCAGTTTAACGGCCAGGATGGGCTCCTACGAGCAGTACTTC.

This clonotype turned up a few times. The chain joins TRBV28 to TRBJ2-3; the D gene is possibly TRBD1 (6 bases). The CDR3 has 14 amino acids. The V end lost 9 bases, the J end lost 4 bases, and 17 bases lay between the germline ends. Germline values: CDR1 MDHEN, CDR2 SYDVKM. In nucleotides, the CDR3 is TGTGCCAGGGGACCCGGGGCAGGGGCAGATACGCAGTATTTT. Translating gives CARGPGAGADTQYF.

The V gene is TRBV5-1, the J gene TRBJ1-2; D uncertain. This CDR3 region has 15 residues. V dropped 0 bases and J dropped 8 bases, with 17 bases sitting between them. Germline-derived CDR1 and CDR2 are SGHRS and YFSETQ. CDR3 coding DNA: TGCGCCAGCAGCTTGGCCCTAGGTACGACGGGAGGCTACACCTTC. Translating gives CASSLALGTTGGYTF.

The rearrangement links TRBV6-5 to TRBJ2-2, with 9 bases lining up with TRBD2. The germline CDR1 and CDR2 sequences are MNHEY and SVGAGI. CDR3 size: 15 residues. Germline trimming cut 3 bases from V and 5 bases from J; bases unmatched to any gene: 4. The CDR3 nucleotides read TGTGCCAGCAGTTATTGGGCGGGGGGGACCGGGGAGCTGTTTTTT. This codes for CASSYWAGGTGELFF.

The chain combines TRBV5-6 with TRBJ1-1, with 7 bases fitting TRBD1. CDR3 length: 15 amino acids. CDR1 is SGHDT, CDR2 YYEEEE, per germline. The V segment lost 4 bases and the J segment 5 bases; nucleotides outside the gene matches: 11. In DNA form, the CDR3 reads TGTGCCAGCAGCCGACAGGGAATTAAAAGGACTGAAGCTTTCTTT. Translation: CASSRQGIKRTEAFF.

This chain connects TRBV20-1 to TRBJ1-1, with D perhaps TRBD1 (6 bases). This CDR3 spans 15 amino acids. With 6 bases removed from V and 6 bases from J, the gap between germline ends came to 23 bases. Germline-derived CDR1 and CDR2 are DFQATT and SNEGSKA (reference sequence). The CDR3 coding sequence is TGCAGTGCCTTCGGGAGGGGGAGCGTCAAGTCTGAAGCTTTCTTT. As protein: CSAFGRGSVKSEAFF.

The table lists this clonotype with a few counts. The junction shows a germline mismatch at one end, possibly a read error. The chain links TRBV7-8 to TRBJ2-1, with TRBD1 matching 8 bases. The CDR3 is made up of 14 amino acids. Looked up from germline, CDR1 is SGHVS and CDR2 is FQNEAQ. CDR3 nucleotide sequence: TGTGCCAGCAACTTAGGGACAGGTTACAATGAGCAGTTCTTC. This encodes CASNLGTGYNEQFF.

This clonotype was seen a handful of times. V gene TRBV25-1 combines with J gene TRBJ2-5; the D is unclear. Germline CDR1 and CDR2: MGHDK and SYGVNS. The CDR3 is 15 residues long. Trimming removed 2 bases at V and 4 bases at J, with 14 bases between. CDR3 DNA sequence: TGTGCCAGCAGTGAACCCTGGGGTGGGATAGAGACCCAGTACTTC. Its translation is CASSEPWGGIETQYF.

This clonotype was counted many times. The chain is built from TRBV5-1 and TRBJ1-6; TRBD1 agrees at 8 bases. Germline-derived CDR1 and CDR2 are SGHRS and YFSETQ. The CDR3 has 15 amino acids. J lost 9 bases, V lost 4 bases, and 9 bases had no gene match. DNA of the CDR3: TGCGCCAGCAGCCCAGGGACAGGCGAACGTTCACCCCTCCACTTT. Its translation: CASSPGTGERSPLHF.

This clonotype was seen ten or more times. CDR3 in amino acids: CASSPTGNTIYF. The CDR3 region has the DNA TGTGCCAGCAGCCCCACAGGAAACACCATATATTTT. The chain recombines TRBV11-2 with TRBJ1-3; D is unclear. The V gene lost 5 bases and the J gene lost 4 bases, with 6 bases spanning the gap. The CDR3 covers 12 residues. Germline V gives CDR1 SGHAT, CDR2 FQNNGV.

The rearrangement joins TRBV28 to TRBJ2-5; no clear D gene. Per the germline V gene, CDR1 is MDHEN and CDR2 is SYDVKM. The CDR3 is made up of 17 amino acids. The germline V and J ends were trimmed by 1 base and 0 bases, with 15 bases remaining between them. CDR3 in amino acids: CASSLYPRGRDQETQYF. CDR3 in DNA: TGTGCCAGCAGTTTATACCCCCGCGGCAGAGACCAAGAGACCCAGTACTTC.

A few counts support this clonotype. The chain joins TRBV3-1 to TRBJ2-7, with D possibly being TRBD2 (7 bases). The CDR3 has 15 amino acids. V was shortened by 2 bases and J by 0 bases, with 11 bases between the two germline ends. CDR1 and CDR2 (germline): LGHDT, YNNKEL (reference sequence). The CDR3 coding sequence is TGTGCCAGCAGCCAACGAGGGGGGGTCTCCTACGAGCAGTACTTC. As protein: CASSQRGGVSYEQYF.

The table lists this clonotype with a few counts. The CDR3, as DNA: TGCAGCGTCCAAACGGGACTCGTGGAGACCCAGTACTTC. It codes for CSVQTGLVETQYF. The rearrangement joins TRBV29-1 to TRBJ2-5; the D gene is possibly TRBD2 (6 bases). This CDR3 contains 13 residues. Trimming removed 6 bases at V and 5 bases at J, with 16 bases between. Germline V CDR1 and CDR2: SQVTM, ANQGSEA.

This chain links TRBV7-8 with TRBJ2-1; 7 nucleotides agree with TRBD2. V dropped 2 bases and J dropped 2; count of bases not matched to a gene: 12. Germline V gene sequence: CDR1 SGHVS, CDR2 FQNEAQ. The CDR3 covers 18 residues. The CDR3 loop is CASSLTSGGGAAYNEQFF. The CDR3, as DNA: TGTGCCAGCAGCTTAACCAGTGGGGGAGGGGCGGCCTACAATGAGCAGTTCTTC.

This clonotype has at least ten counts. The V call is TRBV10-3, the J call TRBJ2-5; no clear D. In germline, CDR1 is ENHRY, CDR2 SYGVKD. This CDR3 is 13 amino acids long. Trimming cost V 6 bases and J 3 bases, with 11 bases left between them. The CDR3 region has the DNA TGTGCCATCAGAAGGGAAGGGAAAGAGACCCAGTACTTC. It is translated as CAIRREGKETQYF.